These T cell receptor beta chains were read from a single sample in a study of early T cells in non-severe SARS-CoV-2 infection. Via MiXCR, TCRdb re-called the 5' RACE reads, giving one row per CDR3 protein. The table records tens of thousands of distinct CDR3 sequences, about 12% of them present only once. Sequenced sample: whole blood. All receptors come from an adult who was a healthcare worker with PCR-confirmed SARS-CoV-2 infection or an uninfected control (not recorded which). Both conserved end residues are trimmed from each CDR3. D genes are given only for firm matches. Some rows have no size entry. The others give once, few or many, or a class for an expanded clone.

V: TRBV27; size: medium-sized; J: TRBJ2-7; D: -; CDR3: ASSPYEQY
V: TRBV2; size: -; J: TRBJ1-1; D: -; CDR3: ASRERENTEAF
V: TRBV7-6; size: few; J: TRBJ2-7; D: -; CDR3: ASSLYGAGTYEQY
V: TRBV9; size: many; J: TRBJ2-7; D: TRBD1; CDR3: ASSLGQGTVEQY
V: TRBV9; size: -; J: TRBJ2-2; D: -; CDR3: ASSALNTGELF
V: TRBV5-1; size: many; J: TRBJ2-7; D: -; CDR3: ASSLDATGLSYEQY
V: TRBV29-1; size: -; J: TRBJ1-1; D: -; CDR3: SAQRVPEAF
V: TRBV7-8; size: many; J: TRBJ2-5; D: TRBD1; CDR3: ASTRRGTGETQY
V: TRBV29-1; size: many; J: TRBJ2-7; D: -; CDR3: SVCGIFYEQY
V: TRBV28; size: -; J: TRBJ2-7; D: -; CDR3: ASSLSPRIYEQY
V: TRBV5-1; size: -; J: TRBJ1-4; D: -; CDR3: ASSLAGPTNEKLF
V: TRBV15; size: many; J: TRBJ2-3; D: TRBD2; CDR3: ATSRRRTSGRSWDTQY
V: TRBV6-5; size: few; J: TRBJ1-2; D: -; CDR3: ASTLTGKSDYT
V: TRBV9; size: medium-sized; J: TRBJ2-5; D: TRBD2; CDR3: ASSVEGGRETQY
V: TRBV6-6; size: few; J: TRBJ2-2; D: TRBD1; CDR3: ASSWTGVGTGELF
V: TRBV9; size: many; J: TRBJ2-1; D: -; CDR3: ASSEGSDPIYNEQF
V: TRBV29-1; size: few; J: TRBJ2-5; D: -; CDR3: SVELGTQIGVTQY
V: TRBV7-9; size: few; J: TRBJ2-3; D: TRBD2; CDR3: ASSCSGSKCVGTQY
V: TRBV4-2; size: -; J: TRBJ2-7; D: -; CDR3: ASSQEWEQY
V: TRBV3-1; size: many; J: TRBJ2-2; D: -; CDR3: ASSQEGQGWTGELF
V: TRBV28; size: -; J: TRBJ1-2; D: -; CDR3: ASSPGAYYYGYT
V: TRBV28; size: few; J: TRBJ2-1; D: TRBD1; CDR3: ASSRERTGGYEQF
V: TRBV21-1; size: -; J: TRBJ2-7; D: -; CDR3: ASSKTTSGRKYEQY
V: TRBV12-3/TRBV12-4; size: many; J: TRBJ2-3; D: -; CDR3: ASSLSGESTQY
V: TRBV10-3; size: few; J: TRBJ2-5; D: -; CDR3: AISESMGSLVRETQY
V: TRBV29-1; size: many; J: TRBJ2-3; D: TRBD2; CDR3: SVERDALNTQY
V: TRBV7-2; size: few; J: TRBJ1-5; D: TRBD1; CDR3: ASSLVVRRTGVDQPQH
V: TRBV7-9; size: -; J: TRBJ1-5; D: -; CDR3: ASSSTGAKQPQH
V: TRBV4-1; size: -; J: TRBJ2-2; D: -; CDR3: ASSEGPSLNTGELF
V: TRBV7-6; size: many; J: TRBJ2-2; D: TRBD2; CDR3: ASSWGLAGAGELF
V: TRBV10-3; size: -; J: TRBJ1-1; D: TRBD1; CDR3: AIRSGQGTSEAF
V: TRBV25-1; size: many; J: TRBJ1-5; D: TRBD1; CDR3: ATSRSQGVSLSNQPQH
V: TRBV19; size: many; J: TRBJ2-7; D: -; CDR3: ASSPGLQTYEQY
V: TRBV3-1; size: -; J: TRBJ2-5; D: -; CDR3: ASSKAQTQY
V: TRBV20-1; size: -; J: TRBJ2-7; D: TRBD2; CDR3: SARGAGVSSYEQY
V: TRBV21-1; size: many; J: TRBJ1-1; D: -; CDR3: ASSQWGWRITEAF
V: TRBV7-9; size: -; J: TRBJ2-7; D: -; CDR3: ASSLDQGPYEQY
V: TRBV20-1; size: many; J: TRBJ1-5; D: TRBD1; CDR3: SARDRGDQPQH
V: TRBV28; size: -; J: TRBJ2-5; D: -; CDR3: ASSLYETQY
V: TRBV7-2; size: many; J: TRBJ2-7; D: -; CDR3: ASSLGLLEQY
V: TRBV29-1; size: -; J: TRBJ2-3; D: -; CDR3: SVVSGGTDTQY
V: TRBV24-1; size: -; J: TRBJ2-3; D: TRBD2; CDR3: VTSEVAGGPDTQY
V: TRBV20-1; size: few; J: TRBJ1-1; D: -; CDR3: SAGGILNTEAF
V: TRBV7-8; size: many; J: TRBJ2-3; D: TRBD2; CDR3: ASSFGTSGSPDTQY
V: TRBV12-3/TRBV12-4; size: many; J: TRBJ1-1; D: TRBD1; CDR3: ASRLAQGWNTEAF
V: TRBV6-5; size: few; J: TRBJ2-7; D: -; CDR3: ASKRGTYEQY
V: TRBV5-1; size: -; J: TRBJ2-5; D: -; CDR3: ASSPGDVYQETQY
V: TRBV5-4; size: many; J: TRBJ2-3; D: -; CDR3: ASTPRASGSTDTQY
V: TRBV29-1; size: few; J: TRBJ2-7; D: TRBD1; CDR3: SVGGQGPTYEQY